Listed below are T cell receptor beta chains from one sample, sequenced in a study of OX40 agonist ivuxolimab in advanced cancers. Some clones are missing from TCRdb's copy, which holds only in-frame ones; the method was immunoSEQ multiplex PCR. Of around 90,000 clones in the sample, roughly 90% are singletons; the top ten hold 2% to 2.5%. The source material was CD4+ or CD8+ T cells sorted from blood, sampled in a trial of the OX40 agonist ivuxolimab. These receptors were collected from an adult with an advanced solid tumor such as melanoma, head and neck, liver or kidney cancer. Each CDR3 is given with its conserved first and last residue. The D gene is left open where the match is weak. Clone size is given for some rows only: seen once, a few or many times, or a class if the clone is expanded.

TRBV7-8,-,TRBJ2-1,15,TRBD2,CASSLFRTSKGEQFF,TGTGCCAGCAGCTTATTTCGGACTAGTAAGGGTGAGCAGTTCTTC
TRBV18,few,TRBJ2-2,15,TRBD1,CASSPRGGDTGELFF,TGTGCCAGCTCACCCCGAGGGGGCGACACCGGGGAGCTGTTTTTT
TRBV29-1,-,TRBJ1-2,11,TRBD1,CSARDRARYTF,TGCAGCGCTCGGGACAGGGCGCGCTACACCTTC
TRBV28,-,TRBJ1-2,13,-,CASRTGTQSGYTF,TGTGCCAGCAGAACCGGGACCCAGTCGGGCTACACCTTC
TRBV19,-,TRBJ1-1,14,-,CASSIVTGNTEAFF,TGTGCCAGTAGTATAGTTACAGGGAACACTGAAGCTTTCTTT
TRBV2,-,TRBJ2-5,16,TRBD2,CASSEERLAFRETQYF,TGTGCCAGCAGTGAGGAAAGACTAGCGTTCCGAGAGACCCAGTACTTC
TRBV5-6,-,TRBJ2-5,15,-,CASSLEIEMQETQYF,TGTGCCAGCAGCTTGGAGATCGAGATGCAAGAGACCCAGTACTTC
TRBV15,-,TRBJ2-2,14,-,CATSRQKDTGELFF,TGTGCCACCAGCAGACAAAAGGACACCGGGGAGCTGTTTTTT
TRBV28,once,TRBJ1-5,15,-,CASSHNDGSNQPQHF,TGTGCCAGCAGTCATAACGACGGTAGCAATCAGCCCCAGCATTTT
TRBV18,-,TRBJ1-4,14,-,CASSTGPGNEKLFF,TGTGCCAGCTCAACCGGGCCTGGTAATGAAAAACTGTTTTTT
TRBV19,-,TRBJ1-1,14,-,CASRRQLQSTEAFF,TGTGCCAGTAGACGACAGCTACAGAGCACTGAAGCTTTCTTT
TRBV6-1,-,TRBJ1-1,12,-,CASGLRGAEAFF,TGTGCCAGCGGCCTCAGGGGCGCTGAAGCTTTCTTT
TRBV30,-,TRBJ2-1,14,TRBD2,CAWNRGLAGGWWFF,TGTGCCTGGAATCGGGGACTAGCGGGAGGGTGGTGGTTCTTC
TRBV10-2,-,TRBJ2-3,16,-,CATDRGGMRVRDTQYF,TGCGCCACCGATCGGGGCGGGATGCGCGTTCGAGATACGCAGTATTTT
TRBV19,-,TRBJ2-2,15,TRBD2,CASSAPGLITGELFF,TGTGCCAGTTCCGCTCCGGGACTAATCACCGGGGAGCTGTTTTTT
TRBV27,-,TRBJ2-7,15,-,CASSSTGPPTGEQYF,TGTGCCAGCAGTTCGACGGGACCTCCCACGGGGGAGCAGTACTTC
TRBV5-4,-,TRBJ2-7,14,TRBD1,CASSYGQGAYEQYF,TGTGCCAGCAGCTATGGACAGGGGGCCTACGAGCAGTACTTC
TRBV5-1,-,TRBJ2-2,15,-,CASSLSGVNTGELFF,TGCGCCAGCAGCTTGAGCGGAGTTAACACCGGGGAGCTGTTTTTT
TRBV28,-,TRBJ2-7,14,TRBD2,CASTQRTSGYEQYF,TGTGCCAGCACCCAACGGACTAGCGGGTATGAGCAGTACTTC
TRBV7-2,-,TRBJ2-3,16,TRBD2,CASSSGNSGVTDTQYF,TGTGCCAGCAGCTCGGGAAATAGCGGGGTAACAGATACGCAGTATTTT
TRBV5-6,-,TRBJ2-7,13,TRBD1,CASSSGTVDEQYF,TGTGCCAGCAGCTCCGGGACAGTCGACGAGCAGTACTTC
TRBV6-1,-,TRBJ2-1,11,-,CASSPGGEQFF,TGTGCCAGCAGCCCTGGGGGAGAGCAGTTCTTC
TRBV9,-,TRBJ2-3,14,-,CASSITSSTDTQYF,TGTGCCAGCAGCATAACTAGTAGCACAGATACGCAGTATTTT
TRBV6-1,-,TRBJ2-6,19,-,CASSETSSSLLAGANVLTF,TGTGCCAGCAGTGAAACGTCATCCTCCCTTCTAGCTGGGGCCAACGTCCTGACTTTC
TRBV28,-,TRBJ2-5,15,TRBD2,CASRTGGISRETQYF,TGTGCCAGCAGGACGGGGGGAATCTCAAGAGAGACCCAGTACTTC
TRBV2,-,TRBJ2-6,15,-,CASRPEGSGANVLTF,TGTGCCAGCAGGCCGGAGGGCTCTGGGGCCAACGTCCTGACTTTC
TRBV10-3,-,TRBJ2-2,15,-,CAISESTSAPGELFF,TGTGCCATCAGTGAGTCGACAAGTGCCCCCGGGGAGCTGTTTTTT
TRBV28,-,TRBJ2-7,14,TRBD2,CASRGTSGLYEQYF,TGTGCCAGCAGAGGGACTAGCGGCCTCTACGAGCAGTACTTC
TRBV7-9,-,TRBJ2-5,16,-,CASSLVLGSAGETQYF,TGTGCCAGCAGCTTAGTCCTGGGCAGTGCAGGGGAGACCCAGTACTTC
TRBV29-1,-,TRBJ2-3,14,-,CSVALSAGSDTQYF,TGCAGCGTTGCTTTGTCGGCGGGATCCGATACGCAGTATTTT
TRBV10-3,few,TRBJ2-6,19,-,CAISEVTSQGGSGANVLTF,TGTGCCATCAGTGAAGTCACCTCGCAAGGTGGGTCTGGGGCCAACGTCCTGACTTTC
TRBV28,-,TRBJ1-3,15,-,CASSGGDLSGNTIYF,TGTGCCAGCAGCGGGGGGGACTTGTCCGGAAACACCATATATTTT
TRBV2,few,TRBJ1-6,17,-,CASSEWDSGGNNSPLHF,TGTGCCAGCAGTGAATGGGATAGTGGGGGGAATAATTCACCCCTCCACTTT
TRBV4-2,-,TRBJ1-3,14,TRBD1,CASSQGTGGFTIYF,TGTGCCAGCAGCCAAGGGACAGGGGGCTTCACCATATATTTT
TRBV19,-,TRBJ2-2,16,TRBD2,CASVPSGRRNTGELFF,TGTGCCAGTGTGCCTAGCGGGAGGCGGAACACCGGGGAGCTGTTTTTT
TRBV5-1,-,TRBJ2-3,14,-,CASSLLGDSDTQYF,TGCGCCAGCAGCTTACTAGGGGACTCCGATACGCAGTATTTT
TRBV9,-,TRBJ2-5,15,TRBD2,CASSVAGGGRETQYF,TGTGCCAGCAGCGTAGCGGGAGGAGGGAGAGAGACCCAGTACTTC
TRBV28,-,TRBJ1-2,15,-,CASSLVRVSNYGYTF,TGTGCCAGCAGTTTAGTTAGGGTGTCTAACTATGGCTACACCTTC
TRBV5-1,-,TRBJ1-2,14,-,CASSLGTQNYGYTF,TGCGCCAGCAGCTTGGGGACACAGAACTATGGCTACACCTTC
TRBV27,-,TRBJ1-2,13,-,CASSLVGREGYTF,TGTGCCAGCAGTTTAGTTGGACGGGAAGGCTACACCTTC